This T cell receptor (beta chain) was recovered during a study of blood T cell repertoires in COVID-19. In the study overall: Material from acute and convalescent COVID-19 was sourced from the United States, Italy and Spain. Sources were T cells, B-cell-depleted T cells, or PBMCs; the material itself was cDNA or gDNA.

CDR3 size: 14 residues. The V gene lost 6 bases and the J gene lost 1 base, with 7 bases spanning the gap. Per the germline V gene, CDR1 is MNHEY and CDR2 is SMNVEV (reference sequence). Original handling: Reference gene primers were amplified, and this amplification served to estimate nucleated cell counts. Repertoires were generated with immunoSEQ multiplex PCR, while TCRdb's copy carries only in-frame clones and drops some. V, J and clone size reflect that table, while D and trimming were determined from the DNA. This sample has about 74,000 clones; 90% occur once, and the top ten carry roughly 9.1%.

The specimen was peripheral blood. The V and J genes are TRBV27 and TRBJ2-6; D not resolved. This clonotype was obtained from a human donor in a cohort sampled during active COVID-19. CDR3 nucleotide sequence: TGTGCCAGCAGAACAGCATCTGGGGCCAACGTCCTGACTTTC. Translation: CASRTASGANVLTF. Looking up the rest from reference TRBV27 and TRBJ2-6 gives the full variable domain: EAQVTQNPRYLITVTGKKLTVTCSQNMNHEYMSWYRQDPGLGLRQIYYSMNVEVTDKGDVPEGYKVSRKEKRNFPLILESPSPNQTSLYFCASRTASGANVLTFGAGSRLTVL.